This section outlines one T cell receptor (beta chain) sequence together with its context. Its specificity is unknown. The sample comes from a study of OX40 agonist ivuxolimab in advanced cancers. Study overall: In this cohort, patients received ivuxolimab, an agonistic anti-OX40 (CD134) antibody.

The germline V gene has CDR1 GTSNPN and CDR2 SVGIG (reference sequence). This CDR3 region has 16 residues. V was clipped by 3 bases and J by 4 bases; unmatched bases: 11. Repertoires were generated with immunoSEQ multiplex PCR, while TCRdb's copy carries only in-frame clones and drops some. The top ten hold more than 0.9% of the sample, which has roughly 56,000 clones, 79% seen once. Study outcomes and limitations: Averaging showed that CD8+ T cells had more expanded clones than CD4+ did.

Blood specimens came from baseline, cycle 4 day 1, and cycle 7 day 1. This sequence was found in an adult with an advanced solid tumor such as melanoma, head and neck, liver or kidney cancer. The sample here was CD4+ or CD8+ T cells sorted from blood, taken in a trial of the OX40 agonist ivuxolimab. The genes are TRBV30 and TRBJ2-5, with 10 bases fitting TRBD1. CDR3 residues: CAWRPPGTGVRETQYF. For the CDR3, the DNA is TGTGCCTGGAGACCCCCCGGGACAGGGGTACGAGAGACCCAGTACTTC. Looking up the rest from reference TRBV30 and TRBJ2-5 gives the full variable domain: SQTIHQWPATLVQPVGSPLSLECTVEGTSNPNLYWYRQAAGRGLQLLFYSVGIGQISSEVPQNLSASRPQDRQFILSSKKLLLSDSGFYLCAWRPPGTGVRETQYFGPGTRLLVL.